The clone carrying this TCR beta chain was recorded at least ten times. Its specificity is unknown. This sample was taken from a study of response to subunit inactivated influenza vaccine. Notes on the study in general: A suggestion made by the authors is that each seasonal influenza vaccination recruits few new T cells.

The V gene end was trimmed by 0 bases and the J gene end by 0 bases; junction bases not matched to a gene: 5. Germline loops: CDR1 MNHEY, CDR2 SVGAGI. CDR3 size: 17 residues. Using its own MiXCR run on the RT-PCR reads, TCRdb lists one record per CDR3 protein. The table shows 500,000 to 550,000 distinct CDR3 sequences, with less than 7.5% occurring only once. This sequence originates from a man aged 50 to 69 who received an inactivated influenza vaccine. This sequence joins TRBV6-5 and TRBJ1-5; 7 nucleotides agree with TRBD1. This specimen was PBMCs from blood, taken less than 25 months after vaccination. The CDR3 DNA sequence: TGTGCCAGCAGTTACTCGGGACAGCAATATAGCAATCAGCCCCAGCATTTT. Translated, it gives CASSYSGQQYSNQPQHF.